These 27 T cell receptor beta chains came from one sample sequenced in a study of blood T cells in healthy people across ages. For the second PCR, which ran for about 7 to 11 cycles, a sample-barcoded 5' primer and a J-beta primer mix were used. One entry per CDR3 protein, called by TCRdb with MiXCR from the 5' RACE reads. Among a few hundred thousand distinct CDR3 sequences listed, 52% were seen once. The sequencing sample was made of blood. The source of these receptors is a man in his sixties in good health.

With regard to this clonotype: This may come from a read error, since a much larger clone is one base off. V is TRBV14 and J is TRBJ2-1; 11 bases line up with TRBD2. The end of the DNA fits TRBJ2-7 better, so the J call may be wrong. Looked up from germline, CDR1 is SGHDN and CDR2 is FVKESK. The CDR3 loop spans 14 amino acids. The CDR3 loop is CASSIAGGYNEQYF. CDR3 sequence (DNA): TGTGCCAGCAGTATAGCGGGAGGGTACAATGAGCAGTACTTC.

The chain employs TRBV6-6 and TRBJ1-6; TRBD1 aligns across 9 bases. Germline assignment: CDR1 MNHNY and CDR2 SVGAGI (reference sequence). CDR3 size: 17 residues. V lost 6 bases and J lost 6; bases outside the gene matches: 12. The CDR3: CASRFGQGRESNSPLHF. CDR3 nucleotide sequence: TGTGCCAGCAGATTCGGACAGGGGAGGGAGAGTAATTCACCCCTCCACTTT.

The V gene is TRBV7-2, the J gene TRBJ2-3, with TRBD2 matching 7 bases. V gave up 5 bases and J gave up 1 base; unmatched junction bases: 12. The V gene's germline CDR1 is SGHTA and CDR2 FQGNSA. The CDR3 runs to 17 residues. The chain's CDR3 is CASSPSWEGGGTDTQYF. In DNA form, the CDR3 reads TGTGCCAGCAGCCCCTCTTGGGAGGGAGGGGGCACAGATACGCAGTATTTT.

CDR3 region: CASSSAAGGATDTQYF. CDR3 nucleotides: TGTGCCAGCAGCTCCGCGGCGGGGGGGGCAACAGATACGCAGTATTTT. V is TRBV7-9 and J is TRBJ2-3; TRBD2 aligns across 9 bases. The CDR3 runs 16 residues. Germline V gives CDR1 SEHNR, CDR2 FQNEAQ (reference sequence). The V and J ends lost 4 bases and 3 bases, in that order; junction bases with no gene match: 8.

The V call is TRBV12-3 or TRBV12-4, the J call TRBJ2-7; 7 positions match TRBD1. CDR3 length equals 15 residues. Germline trimming cut 6 bases from V and 2 bases from J; bases unmatched to any gene: 10. CDR3 in amino acids: CASSTDRIGPYEQYF. CDR3 DNA sequence: TGTGCCAGCAGCACGGACAGGATAGGGCCCTACGAGCAGTACTTC.

The chain couples TRBV20-1 to TRBJ2-1, with 7 bases lining up with TRBD1. The junction had 10 bases not matched to a gene; V was cut back by 2 bases and J by 9 bases. The germline V gene has CDR1 DFQATT and CDR2 SNEGSKA (reference sequence). The CDR3 consists of 14 residues. The DNA for the CDR3 is TGCAGTGCTAGACCCCGGGGACAGTTTGGTGAGCAGTTCTTC. Protein sequence: CSARPRGQFGEQFF.

The gene calls are TRBV7-2 and TRBJ1-5; D uncertain. The DNA end is a closer match to TRBJ2-3, so the J assignment may be wrong. This CDR3 is built from 13 residues. The germline CDR1 and CDR2 sequences are SGHTA and FQGNSA. The CDR3 here is CASSPYSNQPQYF. As DNA, the CDR3 is TGTGCCAGCAGCCCTTATAGCAATCAGCCCCAGTATTTT.

V gene TRBV7-2 combines with J gene TRBJ2-5; 7 bases match TRBD2. The germline CDR1 and CDR2 sequences are SGHTA and FQGNSA. V was clipped by 4 bases and J by 3 bases; unmatched bases: 8. The CDR3 is 15 residues long. The CDR3 region is CASSWGGGREETQYF. For the CDR3, the DNA is TGTGCCAGCAGCTGGGGAGGCGGGAGAGAAGAGACCCAGTACTTC.

The genes are TRBV10-2 and TRBJ2-1; D not resolved. This CDR3 is 16 amino acids long. V lost 4 bases, J lost 6 bases, and 19 bases lay in between. Per the germline V gene, CDR1 is WSHSY and CDR2 is SAAADI. The CDR3 protein is CASSGPGRFNRNEQFF. CDR3 coding DNA: TGCGCCAGCAGTGGCCCCGGACGTTTTAATCGCAATGAGCAGTTCTTC.

The chain is built from TRBV7-2 and TRBJ1-4; unclear D gene. Trimming stripped 2 bases from V and 5 bases from J, with 6 bases between. Germline CDR1 SGHTA, CDR2 FQGNSA. CDR3 length: 13 amino acids. CDR3 coding DNA: TGTGCCAGCAGCTTATCGGTCAATGAAAAACTGTTTTTT. Protein product: CASSLSVNEKLFF.

This clonotype was observed a handful of times. The chain employs TRBV29-1 and TRBJ2-6; D call uncertain. Trimming pared 7 bases from V and 0 bases from J, leaving 4 bases between. Germline V CDR1 and CDR2: SQVTM, ANQGSEA. The CDR3 contains 12 residues. CDR3 residues: CSATSGANVLTF. The DNA of the CDR3 is TGCAGCGCCACCTCTGGGGCCAACGTCCTGACTTTC.

The chain joins TRBV9 to TRBJ2-5; TRBD2 matches at 10 bases. This CDR3 contains 18 residues. The V segment lost 0 bases and the J segment 6 bases; nucleotides outside the gene matches: 14. Germline CDR1 SGDLS, CDR2 YYNGEE. Here the CDR3 reads CASSVGPGTSVSLKTQYF. DNA for the CDR3: TGTGCCAGCAGCGTAGGCCCTGGGACTAGCGTGTCGCTGAAGACCCAGTACTTC. Complete variable domain (other parts from reference TRBV9 and TRBJ2-5): DSGVTQTPKHLITATGQRVTLRCSPRSGDLSVYWYQQSLDQGLQFLIQYYNGEERAKGNILERFSAQQFPDLHSELNLSSLELGDSALYFCASSVGPGTSVSLKTQYFGPGTRLLVL.

This clonotype was seen a few times. The gene calls are TRBV7-3 and TRBJ2-3, with D hard to call. Germline V lookup: CDR1 SGHTA, CDR2 FQGTGA. This CDR3 is 11 amino acids long. The V gene lost 6 bases and the J gene lost 6 bases, with 7 bases spanning the gap. The CDR3 spells CASRNGDTQYF. CDR3 sequence (DNA): TGTGCCAGCAGAAATGGGGATACGCAGTATTTT.

The gene calls are TRBV20-1 and TRBJ2-7, with D possibly matching TRBD2 (5 bases). The CDR3 loop spans 11 amino acids. V lost 4 bases to trimming and J lost 3 bases, with 7 bases between them. Germline V gives CDR1 DFQATT, CDR2 SNEGSKA (reference sequence). The CDR3 protein is CSATGDYEQYF. In DNA form, the CDR3 reads TGCAGTGCTACCGGGGACTACGAGCAGTACTTC.

The chain recombines TRBV7-9 with TRBJ1-2; D remains ambiguous. This CDR3 contains 14 residues. V gave up 1 base and J gave up 4 bases, with 10 bases separating them. CDR1 and CDR2 from the germline V gene are SEHNR and FQNEAQ (reference sequence). CDR3 amino acids: CASSLVGLAYGYTF. The CDR3 nucleotides are TGTGCCAGCAGCTTAGTGGGCTTAGCCTATGGCTACACCTTC.

The chain recombines TRBV9 with TRBJ2-5, with 9 nucleotides matching TRBD2. This CDR3 has 14 amino acids. Trimming took 1 base from V and 7 from J; bases not matched to a gene: 5. Germline V gene sequence: CDR1 SGDLS, CDR2 YYNGEE. CDR3 nucleotide sequence: TGTGCCAGCAGCGTAAGCGGGGGGTCCTCGACCCAGTACTTC. It translates to CASSVSGGSSTQYF. Full variable domain (outside the CDR3, taken from reference TRBV9 and TRBJ2-5): DSGVTQTPKHLITATGQRVTLRCSPRSGDLSVYWYQQSLDQGLQFLIQYYNGEERAKGNILERFSAQQFPDLHSELNLSSLELGDSALYFCASSVSGGSSTQYFGPGTRLLVL.

This clonotype was detected only a few times. V is TRBV6-2 or TRBV6-3 and J is TRBJ2-1; D gene uncertain. The CDR3 is made up of 15 amino acids. V dropped 4 bases and J dropped 7 bases, with 17 bases sitting between them. CDR1 is MNHEY and CDR2 is SVGEGT in the germline V gene. DNA of the CDR3: TGTGCCAGCAGTTTTGGCACACCTAAAGGGAATGAGCAGTTCTTC. This translates into CASSFGTPKGNEQFF.

This chain joins TRBV20-1 and TRBJ2-4; TRBD2 matches at 10 bases. Germline loops: CDR1 DFQATT, CDR2 SNEGSKA (reference sequence). This CDR3 comprises 17 residues. J was trimmed by 3 bases and V by 3 bases; bases with no gene match: 11. CDR3 sequence (DNA): TGCAGTGCTAGGGTAGCGGGAGGCCCGGGCGGCAAAAACATTCAGTACTTC. Translating it yields CSARVAGGPGGKNIQYF.

The chain is built from TRBV15 and TRBJ2-3, with D unresolved. CDR1 and CDR2 from the germline V gene are LNHNV and YYDKDF (reference sequence). The CDR3 is made up of 14 amino acids. The ends were cut back, 4 bases at V and 2 bases at J, with 10 bases in the middle. CDR3 loop: CATSTVGNTDTQYF. The CDR3 DNA is TGTGCCACCAGCACTGTGGGGAACACAGATACGCAGTATTTT.

Note on this clonotype: One base away lies a much larger clone, so this may be a sequencing read error. CDR3 bases: TGTGCCAGCAGTGGGGACAGGGGGCGAGAGACCCAGTTCTTC. This translates into CASSGDRGRETQFF. This sequence joins TRBV2 and TRBJ2-1, with 12 bases identical to TRBD1. V lost 4 bases and J lost 13; bases outside the gene matches: 8. The CDR3 spans 14 residues. CDR1 is SNHLY, CDR2 FYNNEI, per germline.

The V gene is TRBV20-1, the J gene TRBJ2-7; D might be TRBD2 (6 bases). V was clipped by 1 base and J by 2 bases, with 18 bases between them. This CDR3 has 16 amino acids. From germline, CDR1 is DFQATT and CDR2 SNEGSKA (reference sequence). The CDR3 region is CSARARTGGITYEQYF. The CDR3 coding sequence is TGCAGTGCTAGAGCCCGGACTGGCGGGATTACCTACGAGCAGTACTTC.

This chain joins TRBV11-2 and TRBJ2-2; D unclear. The germline CDR1 and CDR2 sequences are SGHAT and FQNNGV. Trimming took off 0 bases at V and 5 bases at J, with 7 bases between the two ends. The length of the CDR3 is 14 residues. The CDR3 loop is CASSLDLPTGELFF. In nucleotides, the CDR3 is TGTGCCAGCAGCTTAGATCTTCCAACCGGGGAGCTGTTTTTT.

V usage is TRBV2 and J usage is TRBJ1-6, with 7 nucleotides matching TRBD1. The V gene's germline CDR1 is SNHLY and CDR2 FYNNEI. Trimming removed 7 bases from V and 8 bases from J; junction bases left unmatched: 5. This CDR3 is 13 amino acids long. CDR3 DNA: TGTGCCAGCAAGGGACAGTGGGATTCACCCCTCCACTTT. Amino acid sequence: CASKGQWDSPLHF.

This clonotype was counted only a few times. The chain uses TRBV12-3 or TRBV12-4 and TRBJ2-7, with 10 bases that match TRBD2. The J segment lost 3 bases and the V segment lost 3 bases, leaving 5 bases of the junction unmatched. The CDR3 spans 15 residues. CDR3: CASSFERGGFYEQYF. The CDR3 DNA is TGTGCCAGCAGTTTCGAGCGGGGGGGTTTCTACGAGCAGTACTTC.

This clonotype appeared many times. This chain joins TRBV12-3 or TRBV12-4 and TRBJ2-3, with a weak D call TRBD2 (6 bases). The CDR3 is 15 amino acids. V was cut by 4 bases and J by 2 bases, with 13 bases left in between. The CDR3 DNA is TGTGCCAGCAGTTCCCGGGGGTTACACACAGATACGCAGTATTTT. This sequence encodes CASSSRGLHTDTQYF.

The chain is built from TRBV27 and TRBJ1-2, with D tentatively TRBD1 (6 bases). The germline V gene encodes CDR1 MNHEY and CDR2 SMNVEV (reference sequence). V was trimmed by 5 bases and J by 7 bases, leaving 14 bases between them. This CDR3 region has 13 residues. The CDR3, as DNA: TGTGCCAGCAGTGTAAACAGGGTGTCTGGCTACACCTTC. Translation: CASSVNRVSGYTF.

This clonotype was counted ten times or more. The chain couples TRBV7-2 to TRBJ2-6; 7 bases match TRBD2. CDR3 size: 17 residues. With 4 bases clipped from V and 2 bases from J, the junction kept 8 bases outside the gene matches. Germline CDR1 reads SGHTA; CDR2 reads FQGNSA. The CDR3 bases are TGTGCCAGCAGCTCCCCTGGACGGGAGGCTGGGGCCAACGTCCTGACTTTC. Its protein product is CASSSPGREAGANVLTF.